Listed below are T cell receptor beta chains from one sample, sequenced in a study of spatial heterogeneity in lung cancer. TCRdb processed the 5' RACE reads anew with MiXCR; each CDR3 protein has one entry. The sample lists about 43,000 distinct CDR3 sequences, 20% to 25% occurring once. The sample here was PBMCs, taken at follow-up. The origin of the receptors is a female donor with early-stage non-small cell lung cancer. CDR3s include the opening cysteine and the closing phenylalanine or tryptophan. A D gene is named only where the DNA matches it firmly. Only part of the rows carry a size: once, few, many, or a class if the clone is expanded.

few | TRBJ2-3 | TRBV20-1 | TRBD2 | TGCAGTGCTCTGGGACTAGCGGGAGAGGGAGGCACAGATACGCAGTATTTT | CSALGLAGEGGTDTQYF
NA | TRBJ2-2 | TRBV4-2 | NA | TGTGCCAGCGGCCATTCTAAGGGGGCCGGGGAGCTGTTTTTT | CASGHSKGAGELFF
few | TRBJ2-5 | TRBV18 | NA | TGTGCCAGCTCACCAACTTTTCAAGAGACCCAGTACTTC | CASSPTFQETQYF
many | TRBJ2-3 | TRBV20-1 | NA | TGCAGTGCTAGGAGTGACGATACGCAGTATTTT | CSARSDDTQYF
few | TRBJ2-7 | TRBV5-1 | NA | TGCGCCAGCAGCTTCGCAGGAATGGGATACGAGCAGTACTTC | CASSFAGMGYEQYF
NA | TRBJ2-7 | TRBV5-1 | TRBD2 | TGCACCAGCAGCCCGGGACTAGCGGACTTCGAGCAGTACTTC | CTSSPGLADFEQYF
NA | TRBJ2-1 | TRBV5-1 | NA | TGCGCCAGCAGCTTGGTCGGGGACAATGAGCAGTTCTTC | CASSLVGDNEQFF
medium-sized | TRBJ2-7 | TRBV2 | NA | TGTGCCAGCAGTGTTCATCCCGGGGCCTCCTACGAGCAGTACTTC | CASSVHPGASYEQYF
NA | TRBJ1-4 | TRBV11-2 | TRBD1 | TGTGCCAGCAGCTCTCCTAGGGAGGGACAGCTATTTTTT | CASSSPREGQLFF
NA | TRBJ1-2 | TRBV12-3/TRBV12-4 | TRBD1 | TGTGCCAACAGCCCCCCGGGACAGGGATTCGCCTATGGCTACACCTTC | CANSPPGQGFAYGYTF
few | TRBJ1-1 | TRBV6-5 | NA | TGTGCCAGCAGTTACGTTCGTGAGACTGAAGCTTTCTTT | CASSYVRETEAFF
few | TRBJ2-5 | TRBV7-3 | NA | TGTGCCAGCAGCTTAACGAGTCAGGGCGGCGAGACCCAGTACTTC | CASSLTSQGGETQYF
few | TRBJ1-3 | TRBV14 | NA | TGTGCCAGCAGCCAAGGGCGGGGAGATGGAAACACCATATATTTT | CASSQGRGDGNTIYF
NA | TRBJ2-5 | TRBV10-1 | NA | TGCGCCAGCAGTGAGACAGGTCAAGAGACCCAGTACTTC | CASSETGQETQYF
many | TRBJ1-3 | TRBV6-5 | TRBD1 | TGTGCCAGCAGTGAGACAGGGATCTCTGGAAACACCATATATTTT | CASSETGISGNTIYF
NA | TRBJ2-1 | TRBV18 | NA | TGTGCCAGCTCGCCCTCATCTAGCTCCTACAATGAGCAGTTCTTC | CASSPSSSSYNEQFF
many | TRBJ2-1 | TRBV5-1 | NA | TGCGCCAGCAGCTTTACCAGAGAGCAGTTCTTC | CASSFTREQFF
many | TRBJ2-1 | TRBV6-4 | TRBD2 | TGTGCCAGCAGTGAGTTTGGACTAGCGATCAATGAGCAGTTCTTC | CASSEFGLAINEQFF
NA | TRBJ2-1 | TRBV3-1 | NA | TGTGCCAGCAGCCAAGAGGGGGCCCCCCACAATGAGCAGTTCTTC | CASSQEGAPHNEQFF
NA | TRBJ1-3 | TRBV5-4 | NA | TGTGCCAGCAGCCCGGCGGTCTCTGGAAACACCATATATTTT | CASSPAVSGNTIYF
NA | TRBJ2-3 | TRBV6-5 | TRBD1 | TGTGCCAGCCGGGACAGGAGCACAGATACGCAGTATTTT | CASRDRSTDTQYF
NA | TRBJ1-2 | TRBV28 | NA | TGTGCCAGCTCGGGCTATGGCTACACCTTC | CASSGYGYTF
few | TRBJ2-3 | TRBV20-1 | NA | TGCAGTGCTATAAACCAAATTAAAGGCGTCGATACGCAGTATTTT | CSAINQIKGVDTQYF
many | TRBJ2-1 | TRBV11-2 | NA | TGTGCCAGCAGGGGAGGCTACCGCTCCTACAATGAGCAGTTCTTC | CASRGGYRSYNEQFF
NA | TRBJ2-5 | TRBV29-1 | NA | TGCAGCGTTGACGACAACCAAGAGACCCAGTACTTC | CSVDDNQETQYF
few | TRBJ1-1 | TRBV19 | TRBD1 | TGTGCCAGTAGTATGGACAGGGAGTCTGAAGCTTTCTTT | CASSMDRESEAFF
NA | TRBJ1-1 | TRBV18 | NA | TGTGCCAGCTCACCGGGTCCGGCAAACACTGAAGCTTTCTTT | CASSPGPANTEAFF
many | TRBJ2-2 | TRBV19 | TRBD2 | TGTGCCAGTAGCGTCCGGGACTACTACACCGGGGAGCTGTTTTTT | CASSVRDYYTGELFF
NA | TRBJ1-6 | TRBV25-1 | NA | TGTGCCAGCAGTCGTATACAGTCCCATTCACCCCTCCACTTT | CASSRIQSHSPLHF
many | TRBJ1-2 | TRBV2 | NA | TGTGCCAGCAGTGAAGCGCCTGGCAGCGGCTATGGCTACACCTTC | CASSEAPGSGYGYTF
few | TRBJ1-5 | TRBV5-1 | TRBD1 | TGCGCCAGCAGTTTGGGGACAGCGAATCAGCCCCAGCATTTT | CASSLGTANQPQHF
few | TRBJ2-1 | TRBV10-3 | NA | TGTGCCATCAGTGAGACCGGGGGTCCGCAGTTCTTC | CAISETGGPQFF
NA | TRBJ1-2 | TRBV20-1 | NA | TGCAGTGCTAGAGTAGGAGTCGACGGCTATGGCTACACCTTC | CSARVGVDGYGYTF
NA | TRBJ1-1 | TRBV28 | TRBD1 | TGTGCCAGCAGCCCGGACAGGGGGCACACTGAAGCTTTCTTT | CASSPDRGHTEAFF
many | TRBJ1-1 | TRBV18 | NA | TGTGCCAGCGCTGGACAGAACACTGAAGCTTTCTTT | CASAGQNTEAFF
few | TRBJ1-2 | TRBV5-6 | NA | TGTGCCAGCAGCCCGTATCTTGGACAACGTCTTGACTATGGCTACACCTTC | CASSPYLGQRLDYGYTF
NA | TRBJ1-4 | TRBV6-1 | NA | TGTGCCAGCAGTAAGGACAGATTGGGTGAAAAACTGTTTTTT | CASSKDRLGEKLFF
NA | TRBJ2-1 | TRBV20-1 | NA | TGCAGTGAGACGGTTTTCAATGAGCAGTTCTTC | CSETVFNEQFF
few | TRBJ1-1 | TRBV7-6 | NA | TGTGCCAGCAGCTTAGTGGTGGGGGCAGGGGTATTGAATACTGAAGCTTTCTTT | CASSLVVGAGVLNTEAFF
few | TRBJ2-7 | TRBV11-2 | NA | TGTGCCAGCAGCTTAGCGGGAGTTCTACGAATGGAGTACTTC | CASSLAGVLRMEYF